This TCR beta chain derives from a study of blood T cell repertoires in COVID-19. The germline gives CDR1 SGDLS, CDR2 YYNGEE. The ends were cut back, 0 bases at V and 7 bases at J, with 10 bases in the middle. The CDR3 is made up of 13 amino acids. Original methodology: Reference gene primer amplification gave nucleated cell count estimates. Measured with immunoSEQ multiplex PCR; TCRdb has only the in-frame clones, and not every one. The V and J calls and clone size are taken from that table; D and trimming were inferred from the DNA. The sample consists of over 200,000 clones, more than 70% of them appearing once.

Sequenced input: peripheral blood. The V and J genes are TRBV9 and TRBJ2-5; D is perhaps TRBD1 (5 bases). The source of this sequence is a man at least 80 years old with acute or convalescent COVID-19. The CDR3 here is CASSVEPGLTQYF. The CDR3 coding sequence is TGTGCCAGCAGCGTAGAGCCAGGGTTGACCCAGTACTTC.